A selection of T cell receptor beta chains follows, all from one sample in a study of cytomegalovirus exposure and HLA in healthy donors. The protocol was immunoSEQ multiplex PCR, while the TCRdb copy is restricted to in-frame clones and leaves out a portion. The data contain 150,000 to 200,000 clones, 65% to 85% of them singletons. Sequencing was performed on PBMCs. Receptors were obtained from a male donor in good health and CMV-seropositive. Both conserved end residues are part of each CDR3. D genes are given only for firm matches.

>TRBD2|TRBV7-8|TRBJ2-1
TGTGCCAGCAGCCTAGGACTAGCGGCCTCCTACAATGAGCAGTTCTTC
CASSLGLAASYNEQFF
>NA|TRBV15|TRBJ2-1
TGTGCCACCAGCAGAGAGAGGGAGCAGTTCTTC
CATSREREQFF
>NA|TRBV7-2|TRBJ2-7
TGTGCCAGCAGCTTAGCAGGCCAGGGTACGTTCTACGAGCAGTACTTC
CASSLAGQGTFYEQYF
>TRBD2|TRBV19|TRBJ2-2
TGTGCCAGTAGTTCCACTAGCGGGAGATACACCGGGGAGCTGTTTTTT
CASSSTSGRYTGELFF
>TRBD2|TRBV10-3|TRBJ2-7
TGTGCCATCGGACTAGCGGACTACGAGCAGTACTTC
CAIGLADYEQYF
>TRBD2|TRBV5-1|TRBJ2-3
TGCGCCAGCAGCTCGGGACTAGCGGGGCAAGATACGCAGTATTTT
CASSSGLAGQDTQYF
>NA|TRBV6-4|TRBJ2-1
TGTGCCAGCAGGGCCGACTCTTACTCCTACAATGAGCAGTTCTTC
CASRADSYSYNEQFF
>NA|TRBV4-3|TRBJ2-7
TGCGCCAGCAGCCAAGATTACCGAGCGGACTCCTACGAGCAGTACTTC
CASSQDYRADSYEQYF
>NA|TRBV9|TRBJ1-5
TGTGCCAGCAGCCCCTCGGGAGGGGTAAATCAGCCCCAGCATTTT
CASSPSGGVNQPQHF
>NA|TRBV7-6|TRBJ1-6
TGTGCCAGCAGCCTTTACAGGACAGATAATTCACCCCTCCACTTT
CASSLYRTDNSPLHF
>NA|TRBV11-2|TRBJ1-6
TGTGCCAGCAGCTTAGTTCGACAGGAAGGTAGCTCCTATAATTCACCCCTCCACTTT
CASSLVRQEGSSYNSPLHF
>TRBD1|TRBV6-5|TRBJ2-7
TGTGCCAGCAGTTACTCGAAACAGGGGGACCCCTACGAGCAGTACTTC
CASSYSKQGDPYEQYF
>TRBD1|TRBV5-8|TRBJ2-5
TGTGCCAGCAGCTTGGCGACAGGGCGGGAAGAGACCCAGTACTTC
CASSLATGREETQYF
>TRBD2|TRBV5-6|TRBJ2-2
TGTGCCAGCAGCTTGGCGGGACTAGCAACTAACACCGGGGAGCTGTTTTTT
CASSLAGLATNTGELFF
>NA|TRBV4-3|TRBJ2-7
TGCGCCAGCAGTACCGGACTGAGCTACGAGCAGTACTTC
CASSTGLSYEQYF